The T cell receptor (beta chain) under discussion was sequenced for a study of T-cell reconstitution after alpha-beta-depleted transplantation in children. Study-wide results and caveats: Expanded graft clones, several hundred of them, were reportedly the source of alpha-beta T cells about two months after transplant. Counts and diversity of T cells one year after transplant came mostly from newly produced T cells. Elevated TCRbeta diversity at day 60 was traced, in some patients, to surviving recipient T cells and thymic progenitors.

On this clonotype: Its antigen is currently unknown.

Unique molecular identifiers were built into the TCRbeta library. TCRdb independently ran MiXCR on the PCR reads; one entry per CDR3 protein. The sample includes 200,000 to 250,000 distinct CDR3 sequences, 7% to 9% of them seen just once. Germline values: CDR1 SGDLS, CDR2 YYNGEE. The CDR3 loop spans 18 amino acids. With V trimmed by 6 bases and J by 4 bases, 10 bases remained unmatched. The clonotype comes from a male patient aged 2-10 years who had a stem cell transplant for acute myeloid leukemia, so the T cells may come from the graft donor. The sample consisted of PBMCs, mostly from graft donor cells, taken 360 days after TCRalphabeta/CD19-depleted stem cell transplant. V gene TRBV9 combines with J gene TRBJ2-2, with 15 bases identical to TRBD2. For the CDR3, the DNA is TGTGCCAGCACCTTAACGGGACTAGCGGGGGGTATCACCGGGGAGCTGTTTTTT. It translates to CASTLTGLAGGITGELFF.